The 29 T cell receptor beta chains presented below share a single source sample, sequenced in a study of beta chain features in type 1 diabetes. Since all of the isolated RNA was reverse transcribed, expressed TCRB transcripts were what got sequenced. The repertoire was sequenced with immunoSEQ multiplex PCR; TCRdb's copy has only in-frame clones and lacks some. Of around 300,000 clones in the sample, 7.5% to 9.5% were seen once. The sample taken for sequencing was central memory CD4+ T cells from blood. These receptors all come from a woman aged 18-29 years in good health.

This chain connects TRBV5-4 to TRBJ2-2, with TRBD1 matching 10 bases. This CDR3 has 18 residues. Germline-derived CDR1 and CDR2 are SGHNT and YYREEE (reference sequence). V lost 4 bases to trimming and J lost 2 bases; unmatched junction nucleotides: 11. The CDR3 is CASSAGQGFVDNTGELFF. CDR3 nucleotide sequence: TGTGCCAGCAGCGCGGGACAGGGGTTCGTCGACAACACCGGGGAGCTGTTTTTT. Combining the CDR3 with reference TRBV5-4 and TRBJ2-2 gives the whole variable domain ETGVTQSPTHLIKTRGQQVTLRCSSQSGHNTVSWYQQALGQGPQFIFQYYREEENGRGNFPPRFSGLQFPNYSSELNVNALELDDSALYLCASSAGQGFVDNTGELFFGEGSRLTVL.

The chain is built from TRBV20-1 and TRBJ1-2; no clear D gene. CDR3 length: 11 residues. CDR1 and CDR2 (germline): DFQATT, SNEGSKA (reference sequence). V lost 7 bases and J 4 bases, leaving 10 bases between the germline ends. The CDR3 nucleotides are TGCAGTGTCGGGAGTGGCTATGGCTACACCTTC. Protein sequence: CSVGSGYGYTF.

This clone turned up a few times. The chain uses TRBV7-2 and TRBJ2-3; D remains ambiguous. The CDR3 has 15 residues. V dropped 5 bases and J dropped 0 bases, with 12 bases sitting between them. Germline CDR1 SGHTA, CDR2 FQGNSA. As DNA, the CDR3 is TGTGCCAGCAGCCCAGCTTGGGGTAGCACAGATACGCAGTATTTT. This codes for CASSPAWGSTDTQYF.

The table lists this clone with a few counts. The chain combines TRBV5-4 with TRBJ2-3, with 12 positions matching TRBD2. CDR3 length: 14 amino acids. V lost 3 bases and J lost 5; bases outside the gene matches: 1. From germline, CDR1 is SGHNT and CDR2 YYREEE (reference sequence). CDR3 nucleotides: TGTGCCAGCAGCTCTAGCGGGGGGGGAGATACGCAGTATTTT. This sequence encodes CASSSSGGGDTQYF.

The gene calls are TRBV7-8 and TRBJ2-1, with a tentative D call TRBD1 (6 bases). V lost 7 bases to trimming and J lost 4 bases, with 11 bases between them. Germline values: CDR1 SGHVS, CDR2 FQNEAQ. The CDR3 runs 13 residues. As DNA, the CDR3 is TGTGCCAGCACCAACGACAGGTACAATGAGCAGTTCTTC. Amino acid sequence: CASTNDRYNEQFF.

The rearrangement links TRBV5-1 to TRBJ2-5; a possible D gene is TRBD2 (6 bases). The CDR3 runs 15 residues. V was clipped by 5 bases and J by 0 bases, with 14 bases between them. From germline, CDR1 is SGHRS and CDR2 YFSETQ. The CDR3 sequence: CASSYSGTDQETQYF. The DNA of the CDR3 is TGCGCCAGCAGTTATAGCGGAACAGACCAAGAGACCCAGTACTTC.

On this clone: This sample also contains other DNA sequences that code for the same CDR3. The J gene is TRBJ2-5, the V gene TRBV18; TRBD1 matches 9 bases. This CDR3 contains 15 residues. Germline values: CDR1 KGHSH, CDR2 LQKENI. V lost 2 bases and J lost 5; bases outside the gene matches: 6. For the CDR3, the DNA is TGTGCCAGCTCACCATCACAGGGGGCGAGGGAGACCCAGTACTTC. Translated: CASSPSQGARETQYF.

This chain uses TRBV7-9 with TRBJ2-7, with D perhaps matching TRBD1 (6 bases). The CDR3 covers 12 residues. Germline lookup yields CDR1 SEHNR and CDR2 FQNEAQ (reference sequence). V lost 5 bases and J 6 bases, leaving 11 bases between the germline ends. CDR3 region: CASSRTGSEQYF. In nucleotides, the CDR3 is TGTGCCAGCAGCCGCACAGGGTCCGAGCAGTACTTC.

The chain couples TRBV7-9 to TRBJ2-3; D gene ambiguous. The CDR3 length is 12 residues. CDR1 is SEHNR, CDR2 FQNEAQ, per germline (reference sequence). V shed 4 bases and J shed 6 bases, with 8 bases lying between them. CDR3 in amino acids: CASSYSEDTQYF. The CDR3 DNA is TGTGCCAGCAGCTATAGTGAGGATACGCAGTATTTT. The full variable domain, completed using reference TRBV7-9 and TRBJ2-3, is DTGVSQNPRHKITKRGQNVTFRCDPISEHNRLYWYRQTLGQGPEFLTYFQNEAQLEKSRLLSDRFSAERPKGSFSTLEIQRTEQGDSAMYLCASSYSEDTQYFGPGTRLTVL.

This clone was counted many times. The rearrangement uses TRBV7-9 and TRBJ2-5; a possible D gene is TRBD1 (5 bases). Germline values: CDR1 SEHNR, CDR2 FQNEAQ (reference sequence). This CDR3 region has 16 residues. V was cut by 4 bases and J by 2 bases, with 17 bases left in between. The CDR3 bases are TGTGCCAGCAGCTCCCTCCGGCCAGGGCAACAAGAGACCCAGTACTTC. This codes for CASSSLRPGQQETQYF.

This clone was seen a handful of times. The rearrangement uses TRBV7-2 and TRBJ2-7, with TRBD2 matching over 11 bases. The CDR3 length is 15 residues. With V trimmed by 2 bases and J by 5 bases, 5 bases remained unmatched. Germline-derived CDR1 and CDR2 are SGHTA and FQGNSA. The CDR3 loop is CASSLRLAGGHEQYV. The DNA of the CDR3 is TGTGCCAGCAGCTTACGGCTAGCGGGGGGACACGAGCAGTACGTC.

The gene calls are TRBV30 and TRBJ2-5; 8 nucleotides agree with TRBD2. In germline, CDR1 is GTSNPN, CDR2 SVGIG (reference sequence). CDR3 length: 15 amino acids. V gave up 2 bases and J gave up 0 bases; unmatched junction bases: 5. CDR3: CAWSLSGTYQETQYF. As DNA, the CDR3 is TGTGCCTGGAGTCTTAGCGGGACGTACCAAGAGACCCAGTACTTC.

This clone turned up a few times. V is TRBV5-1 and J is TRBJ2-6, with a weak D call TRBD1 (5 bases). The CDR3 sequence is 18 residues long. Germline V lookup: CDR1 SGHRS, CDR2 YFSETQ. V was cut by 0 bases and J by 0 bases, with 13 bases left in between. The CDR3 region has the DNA TGCGCCAGCAGCTTGGCAGGGTATATGAGCTCTGGGGCCAACGTCCTGACTTTC. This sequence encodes CASSLAGYMSSGANVLTF.

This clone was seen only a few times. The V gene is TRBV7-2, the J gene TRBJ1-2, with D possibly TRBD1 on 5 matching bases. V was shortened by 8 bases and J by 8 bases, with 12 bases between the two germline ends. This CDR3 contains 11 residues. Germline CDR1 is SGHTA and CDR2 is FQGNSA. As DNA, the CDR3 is TGTGCCAGCCCCAGGGAAAAAGGCTACACCTTC. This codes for CASPREKGYTF.

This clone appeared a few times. The CDR3, as DNA: TGTGCCAGCAGCACTGACCGACAGGCTGGAGGGGAGACCCAGTACTTC. As protein: CASSTDRQAGGETQYF. V and J are TRBV5-4 and TRBJ2-5; D possibly uses TRBD1 or TRBD2 (6 bases each). Germline lookup yields CDR1 SGHNT and CDR2 YYREEE (reference sequence). The CDR3 extends over 16 amino acids. Trimming removed 4 bases from V and 5 bases from J, with 21 bases in between.

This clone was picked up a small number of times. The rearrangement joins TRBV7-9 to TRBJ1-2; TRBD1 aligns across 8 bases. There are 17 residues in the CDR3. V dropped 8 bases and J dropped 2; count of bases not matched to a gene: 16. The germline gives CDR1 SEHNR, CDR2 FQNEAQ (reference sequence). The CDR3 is CASQKTPGTGVNYGYTF. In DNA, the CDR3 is TGTGCCAGCCAAAAAACCCCGGGGACAGGAGTAAACTATGGCTACACCTTC.

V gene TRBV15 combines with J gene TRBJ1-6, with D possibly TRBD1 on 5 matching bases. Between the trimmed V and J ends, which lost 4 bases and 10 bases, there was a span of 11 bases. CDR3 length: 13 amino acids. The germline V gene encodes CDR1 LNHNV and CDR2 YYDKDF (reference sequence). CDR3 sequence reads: CATSTGTRSPLHF. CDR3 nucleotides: TGTGCCACCAGCACAGGGACGAGGTCACCCCTCCACTTT.

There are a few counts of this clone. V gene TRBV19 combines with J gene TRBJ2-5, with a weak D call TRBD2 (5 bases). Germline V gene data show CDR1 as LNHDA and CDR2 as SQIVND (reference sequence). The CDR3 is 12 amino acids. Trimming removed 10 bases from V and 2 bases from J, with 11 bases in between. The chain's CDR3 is CATGDYQETQYF. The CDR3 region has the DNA TGTGCCACCGGGGATTATCAAGAGACCCAGTACTTC.

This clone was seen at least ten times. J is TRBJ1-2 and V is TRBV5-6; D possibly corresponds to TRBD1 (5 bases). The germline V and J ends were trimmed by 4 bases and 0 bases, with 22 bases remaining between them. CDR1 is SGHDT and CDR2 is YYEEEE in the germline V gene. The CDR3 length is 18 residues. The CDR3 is CASSRGRQGHRANYGYTF. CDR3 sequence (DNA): TGTGCCAGCAGCCGAGGGAGGCAGGGCCATCGGGCTAACTATGGCTACACCTTC.

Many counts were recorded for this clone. CDR3 bases: TGTGCCATCAGAAGCGGGGGGCAAGATACGCAGTATTTT. The encoded protein is CAIRSGGQDTQYF. This chain joins TRBV10-3 and TRBJ2-3, with 9 bases aligning to TRBD2. Germline CDR1 and CDR2: ENHRY and SYGVKD. J was trimmed by 5 bases and V by 6 bases; bases with no gene match: 3. CDR3 length equals 13 residues.

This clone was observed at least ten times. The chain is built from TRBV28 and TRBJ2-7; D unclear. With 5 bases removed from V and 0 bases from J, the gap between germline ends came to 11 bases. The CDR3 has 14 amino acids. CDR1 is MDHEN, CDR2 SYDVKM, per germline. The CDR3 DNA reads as TGTGCCAGCAGTCCCGCCGGGCCCTCCTACGAGCAGTACGTC. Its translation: CASSPAGPSYEQYV.

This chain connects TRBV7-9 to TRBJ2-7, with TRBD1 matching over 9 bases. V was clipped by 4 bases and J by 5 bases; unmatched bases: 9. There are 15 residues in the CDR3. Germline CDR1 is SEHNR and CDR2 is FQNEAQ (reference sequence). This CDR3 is CASSYLQGARDEQYF. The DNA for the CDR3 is TGTGCCAGCAGCTACCTACAGGGGGCAAGAGACGAGCAGTACTTC.

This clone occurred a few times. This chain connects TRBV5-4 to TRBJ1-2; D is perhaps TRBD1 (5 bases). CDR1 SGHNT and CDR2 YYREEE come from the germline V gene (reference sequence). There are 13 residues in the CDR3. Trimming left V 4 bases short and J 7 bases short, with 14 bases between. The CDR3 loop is CASSPHPDSGYTF. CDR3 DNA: TGTGCCAGCAGCCCCCACCCCGACAGTGGCTACACCTTC.

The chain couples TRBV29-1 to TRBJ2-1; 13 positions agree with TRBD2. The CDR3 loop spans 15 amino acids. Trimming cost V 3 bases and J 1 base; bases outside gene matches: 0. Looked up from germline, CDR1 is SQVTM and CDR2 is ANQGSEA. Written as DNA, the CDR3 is TGCAGCGTTGAGGGACTAGCGGGATCCTACAATGAGCAGTTCTTC. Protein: CSVEGLAGSYNEQFF.

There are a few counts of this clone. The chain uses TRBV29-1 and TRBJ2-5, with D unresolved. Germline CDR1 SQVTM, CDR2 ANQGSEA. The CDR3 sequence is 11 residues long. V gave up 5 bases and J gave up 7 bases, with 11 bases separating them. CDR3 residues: CSVTLPGTQYF. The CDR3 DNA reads TGCAGCGTTACACTCCCCGGGACCCAGTACTTC.

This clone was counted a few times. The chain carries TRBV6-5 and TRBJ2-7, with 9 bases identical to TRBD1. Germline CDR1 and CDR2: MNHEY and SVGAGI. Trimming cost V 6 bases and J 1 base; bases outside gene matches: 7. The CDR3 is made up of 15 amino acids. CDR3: CASSPGTGYSYEQYV. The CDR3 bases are TGTGCCAGCAGCCCCGGGACAGGGTATTCCTACGAGCAGTACGTC.

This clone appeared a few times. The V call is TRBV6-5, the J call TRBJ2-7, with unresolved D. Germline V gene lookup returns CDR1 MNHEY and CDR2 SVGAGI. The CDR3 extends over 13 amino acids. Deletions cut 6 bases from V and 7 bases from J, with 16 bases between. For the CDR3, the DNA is TGTGCCAGCAGCAGGACCGCAGCCAAGGAGCAGTACTTC. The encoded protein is CASSRTAAKEQYF.

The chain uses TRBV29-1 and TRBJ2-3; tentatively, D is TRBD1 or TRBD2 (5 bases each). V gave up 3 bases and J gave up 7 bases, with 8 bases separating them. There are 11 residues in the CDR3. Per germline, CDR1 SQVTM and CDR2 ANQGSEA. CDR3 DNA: TGCAGCGTTGATCGGGGCCATACGCAGTATTTT. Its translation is CSVDRGHTQYF.

The chain's CDR3 is CASSQDHLTGELFF. CDR3 sequence (DNA): TGTGCCAGCAGCCAAGATCACCTCACCGGGGAGCTGTTTTTT. This rearrangement joins TRBV14 to TRBJ2-2; D unresolved. This CDR3 has 14 amino acids. V lost 0 bases and J 4 bases, leaving 6 bases between the germline ends. Germline V gives CDR1 SGHDN, CDR2 FVKESK.